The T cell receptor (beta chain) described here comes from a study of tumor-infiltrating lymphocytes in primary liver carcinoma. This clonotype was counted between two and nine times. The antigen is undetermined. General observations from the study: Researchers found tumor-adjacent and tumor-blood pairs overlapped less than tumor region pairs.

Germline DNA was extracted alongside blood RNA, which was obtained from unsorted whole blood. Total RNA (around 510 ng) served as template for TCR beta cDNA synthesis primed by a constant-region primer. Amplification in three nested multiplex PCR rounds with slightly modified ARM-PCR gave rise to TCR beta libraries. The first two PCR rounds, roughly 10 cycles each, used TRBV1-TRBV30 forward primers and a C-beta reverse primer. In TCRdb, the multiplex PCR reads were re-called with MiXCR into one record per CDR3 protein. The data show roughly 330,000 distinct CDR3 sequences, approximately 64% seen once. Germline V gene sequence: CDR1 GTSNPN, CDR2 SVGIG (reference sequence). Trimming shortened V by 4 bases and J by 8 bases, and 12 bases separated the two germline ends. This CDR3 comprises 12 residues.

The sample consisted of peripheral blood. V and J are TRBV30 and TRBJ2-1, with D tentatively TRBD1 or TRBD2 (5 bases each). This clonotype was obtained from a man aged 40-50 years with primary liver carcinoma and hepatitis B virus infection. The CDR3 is CAWNPLGDEQFF. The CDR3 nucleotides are TGTGCCTGGAACCCACTAGGGGATGAGCAGTTCTTC.